This T cell receptor beta chain emerged from a study of T-cell reconstitution after alpha-beta-depleted transplantation in children. The TCRbeta library incorporated unique molecular identifiers. TCRdb recomputed calls from the PCR reads with MiXCR, one row per CDR3 protein. The sample holds over 550,000 distinct CDR3 sequences, about 11% seen once. The sample holds a few counts of this clonotype. The CDR3 runs to 14 residues. V shed 6 bases, J shed 4 bases, and the junction held 6 bases outside the gene matches. Sequenced here: PBMCs from the stem cell graft donor, sampled from the stem cell graft. The chain employs TRBV12-3 or TRBV12-4 and TRBJ2-1; 7 bases map to TRBD2. This receptor was obtained from a human donor who donated a stem cell graft to a child with acute myeloid leukemia. The CDR3 spells CASSPPGLYNEQFF. The CDR3 coding sequence is TGTGCCAGCAGCCCTCCGGGACTATACAATGAGCAGTTCTTC.